This TCR beta chain appears in the sequencing data of a study of cytomegalovirus exposure and HLA in healthy donors. Broader study findings: Both high specificity and high sensitivity reportedly marked the classifier's diagnosis of cytomegalovirus status.

As concerns this clone: The antigen is not known.

CDR1 SGHKS and CDR2 YYEKEE come from the germline V gene (reference sequence). The CDR3 is 14 residues long. The V gene lost 1 base and the J gene lost 3 bases, with 10 bases spanning the gap. This table comes from immunoSEQ multiplex PCR, and its TCRdb copy is limited to in-frame clones, with some not included. The repertoire holds 100,000 to 150,000 clones, with about 91% as singletons. The V gene is TRBV5-5, the J gene TRBJ1-2, with D tentatively TRBD1 (5 bases). The sequence was collected from a woman younger than 35 in good health and CMV-seronegative. Sequencing used PBMCs. Written as DNA, the CDR3 is TGTGCCAGCAGCTTGTTGGCCAGGGACTATGGCTACACCTTC. It is translated as CASSLLARDYGYTF.